This TCR beta chain was obtained from a study of blood T cell repertoires in COVID-19. About the research overall: The origin of the acute and convalescent COVID-19 samples was the United States, Italy and Spain.

The age range of participants was about 18 to 100 years, with residence in more than 20 US areas. Allocation to cohorts depended on clinical history reported by the participants. CDR3 size: 14 residues. V was cut by 0 bases and J by 4 bases, with 8 bases left in between. Germline CDR1 is PRHDT and CDR2 is FYEKMQ (reference sequence). The data were produced by immunoSEQ multiplex PCR, yet TCRdb's version contains in-frame clones alone and is incomplete. The sample has approximately 250,000 clones, roughly 79% seen once. The sequence derives from a middle-aged man who had recovered from COVID-19. The source material was PBMCs or T cells enriched from blood (not recorded which). This rearrangement joins TRBV13 to TRBJ2-3; D might be TRBD1 (6 bases). This CDR3 is CASSLGQGPDTQYF. The CDR3, as DNA: TGTGCCAGCAGCTTAGGACAGGGCCCAGATACGCAGTATTTT.